What follows is one TCR beta chain and its context. This entry is derived from a study of blood T cell repertoires in COVID-19. The wider study: The United States, Italy and Spain provided the acute and convalescent COVID-19 samples. The analysed material was cDNA or gDNA that came from T cells, B-cell-depleted T cells, or PBMCs.

Authors' analysis steps: Nucleated cell counts were estimated from reference gene primer amplification. Some clones are missing from TCRdb's copy, which holds only in-frame ones; the method was immunoSEQ multiplex PCR. The V and J calls and the clone size are those of that table, but D and trimming were determined from the DNA. The sample lists 300,000 to 400,000 clones; over 75% were seen once. Germline trimming cut 6 bases from V and 9 bases from J; bases unmatched to any gene: 11. Germline CDR1 and CDR2: KGHSH and LQKENI. CDR3 size: 14 residues. Material for sequencing was peripheral blood. The chain recombines TRBV18 with TRBJ2-1; the match to TRBD2 covers 7 bases. The clonotype was recovered from a woman between 45 and 60 years old who had recovered from COVID-19. This CDR3 is CASSFSGGDAEQFF. The CDR3 bases are TGTGCCAGCTCCTTCTCGGGAGGTGATGCTGAGCAGTTCTTC.